This TCR beta chain was sequenced in a study of blood T cell repertoires in COVID-19. The method was immunoSEQ multiplex PCR; TCRdb's version includes in-frame clones alone and lacks a portion of them. The sample yields over 120,000 clones, 75% to 85% seen once. Germline V CDR1 and CDR2: MGHRA, YSYEKL. This CDR3 is built from 14 residues. V trimming: 2 bases; J trimming: 6 bases; junction bases outside the gene matches: 4. Sequencing used peripheral blood. The clonotype comes from a woman aged 80 or older with active or convalescent COVID-19. V and J are TRBV4-1 and TRBJ2-1; 7 bases align to TRBD1. CDR3: CASSQMAGGNEQFF. Here the CDR3 DNA reads TGCGCCAGCAGCCAAATGGCAGGGGGCAATGAGCAGTTCTTC.